These 14 T cell receptor beta chains came from one sample sequenced in a study of Ad26.COV2.S vaccination and SARS-CoV-2 variants. Treatment here: approximately 18 received Ad26.COV2.S at low or high dose, single or two shots; several received placebo; per-sample allocation not given. Vaccine and placebo recipients were sampled on day 63 after the first injection. Sequencing used immunoSEQ multiplex PCR; TCRdb keeps in-frame clones, though not all of them. The sample lists 250,000 or so clones; roughly 87% were seen once. The material was peripheral blood, obtained in a trial of Ad26.COV2.S vaccine versus placebo. The receptors come from a person aged 18-65 years who received the Ad26.COV2.S COVID-19 vaccine or a placebo.

This clone has only one observation. This chain connects TRBV6-5 to TRBJ1-5; D unresolved. Germline CDR1 reads MNHEY; CDR2 reads SVGAGI. V lost 10 bases and J 0 bases, leaving 10 bases between the germline ends. The CDR3 consists of 13 residues. CDR3 sequence: CATGGNSNQPQHF. The CDR3 DNA is TGTGCCACGGGCGGGAATAGCAATCAGCCCCAGCATTTT.

CDR3 nucleotides: TGTGCCAGCAGCTTGGAGGGACGGGGCAATCAGCCCCAGCATTTT. It translates to CASSLEGRGNQPQHF. J is TRBJ1-5 and V is TRBV5-5; D is possibly TRBD1 (5 bases). V shed 0 bases and J shed 2 bases, with 9 bases lying between them. There are 15 residues in the CDR3. Germline CDR1 SGHKS, CDR2 YYEKEE (reference sequence). The full variable domain, in which reference TRBV5-5 and TRBJ1-5 provide the parts outside the CDR3, is DAGVTQSPTHLIKTRGQQVTLRCSPISGHKSVSWYQQVLGQGPQFIFQYYEKEERGRGNFPDRFSARQFPNYSSELNVNALLLGDSALYLCASSLEGRGNQPQHFGDGTRLSIL.

This chain joins TRBV7-2 and TRBJ2-7; D unclear. The CDR3 contains 14 residues. V was shortened by 7 bases and J by 1 base, with 14 bases between the two germline ends. Looked up from germline, CDR1 is SGHTA and CDR2 is FQGNSA. Written as DNA, the CDR3 is TGTGCCAGCACTCCCGCCTACGGATCCTACGAGCAGTACTTC. It codes for CASTPAYGSYEQYF.

The V gene is TRBV6-1, the J gene TRBJ2-3; D is uncertain. The V gene's germline CDR1 is MNHNS and CDR2 SASEGT. Trimming took off 2 bases at V and 6 bases at J, with 12 bases between the two ends. CDR3 size: 14 residues. As DNA, the CDR3 is TGTGCCAGCAGTGAAACGCGCATCACGGATACGCAGTATTTT. Translation: CASSETRITDTQYF.

This chain uses TRBV19 with TRBJ1-6; TRBD1 might be the D (6 bases). The CDR3 contains 14 residues. The germline V gene has CDR1 LNHDA and CDR2 SQIVND (reference sequence). The V gene lost 2 bases and the J gene lost 8 bases, with 10 bases spanning the gap. The CDR3 here is CASSITGTDSPLHF. CDR3 nucleotides: TGTGCCAGTAGTATAACAGGGACCGATTCACCCCTCCACTTT.

The rearrangement links TRBV2 to TRBJ1-4; no reliable D call. CDR1 and CDR2 from the germline V gene are SNHLY and FYNNEI. The CDR3 is 14 amino acids. Between the trimmed V and J ends, which lost 8 bases and 3 bases, there was a span of 13 bases. DNA for the CDR3: TGTGCCAGCGGTCCCTCCGGGGCTAATGAAAAACTGTTTTTT. This gives the protein CASGPSGANEKLFF.

This chain uses TRBV18 with TRBJ1-4, with D perhaps TRBD1 (5 bases). This CDR3 is built from 16 residues. Per germline, CDR1 KGHSH and CDR2 LQKENI. Trimming stripped 1 base from V and 0 bases from J, with 9 bases between. The CDR3 DNA is TGTGCCAGCTCACCACGGGACGGACCAACTAATGAAAAACTGTTTTTT. Amino acids: CASSPRDGPTNEKLFF. Full variable domain (rest looked up from reference TRBV18 and TRBJ1-4): NAGVMQNPRHLVRRRGQEARLRCSPMKGHSHVYWYRQLPEEGLKFMVYLQKENIIDESGMPKERFSAEFPKEGPSILRIQQVVRGDSAAYFCASSPRDGPTNEKLFFGSGTQLSVL.

The V gene is TRBV7-2, the J gene TRBJ1-1; TRBD1 might be the D (5 bases). The CDR3 contains 14 residues. Trimming cost V 2 bases and J 7 bases, with 14 bases left between them. Germline lookup yields CDR1 SGHTA and CDR2 FQGNSA. CDR3 bases: TGTGCCAGCAGCTTATTTTGGGGGAAAGGTGAAGCTTTCTTT. It yields the protein CASSLFWGKGEAFF.

The J gene is TRBJ2-3, the V gene TRBV5-6; D is unclear. Germline assignment: CDR1 SGHDT and CDR2 YYEEEE. V lost 4 bases and J lost 5, with 5 bases in between. CDR3 length: 11 residues. The CDR3 sequence is CASSKRDTQYF. The CDR3 DNA reads as TGTGCCAGCAGCAAGAGAGATACGCAGTATTTT. Variable domain in full (rest from reference TRBV5-6 and TRBJ2-3): DAGVTQSPTHLIKTRGQQVTLRCSPKSGHDTVSWYQQALGQGPQFIFQYYEEEERQRGNFPDRFSGHQFPNYSSELNVNALLLGDSALYLCASSKRDTQYFGPGTRLTVL.

V and J are TRBV5-6 and TRBJ1-2; 10 nucleotides line up with TRBD1. The CDR3 is 13 residues long. Germline CDR1 reads SGHDT; CDR2 reads YYEEEE. V was pared by 3 bases and J by 8 bases, with 4 bases of the junction left unmatched. CDR3 sequence (DNA): TGTGCCAGCAGCTGGCGGGACAGGGGCGGCTACACCTTC. Residues: CASSWRDRGGYTF.

The chain couples TRBV6-5 to TRBJ1-2; weak D call: TRBD1 (5 bases). The CDR3 runs 12 residues. Trimming shortened V by 6 bases and J by 8 bases, and 13 bases separated the two germline ends. Germline V lookup: CDR1 MNHEY, CDR2 SVGAGI. For the CDR3, the DNA is TGTGCCAGCAGCGCCCGACAGAGAGGCTACACCTTC. It specifies CASSARQRGYTF.

The CDR3 bases are TGTGCCAGCACGGGACAGGGGGCTAGGGGCTACACCTTC. Its translation: CASTGQGARGYTF. The gene calls are TRBV19 and TRBJ1-2; 12 nucleotides align to TRBD1. Germline values: CDR1 LNHDA, CDR2 SQIVND (reference sequence). The junction had 7 bases not matched to a gene; V was cut back by 9 bases and J by 8 bases. The CDR3 runs to 13 residues.

The CDR3 DNA follows: TGTGCCAGCAGCTCCTCCGGGGGGTACACAGATACGCAGTATTTT. Protein product: CASSSSGGYTDTQYF. This chain joins TRBV7-8 and TRBJ2-3, with TRBD2 matching 7 bases. V trimming: 4 bases; J trimming: 2 bases; junction bases outside the gene matches: 6. The CDR3 has 15 residues. Germline CDR1 reads SGHVS; CDR2 reads FQNEAQ.

J is TRBJ1-1 and V is TRBV5-3; D gene ambiguous. TRBV5-3 is designated an ORF whose function remains uncertain. Trimming removed 0 bases from V and 4 bases from J, with 10 bases in between. This CDR3 comprises 14 residues. In nucleotides, the CDR3 is TGTGCCAGAAGCTTGGTAGGGAGGATCACTGAAGCTTTCTTT. It yields the protein CARSLVGRITEAFF.